Presented here are 30 T cell receptor beta chains from one specimen sequenced in a study of T cell responses to AZD1222 COVID-19 vaccine. Sequenced by immunoSEQ multiplex PCR; TCRdb stores in-frame clones only, minus some. The sample contains about 86,000 clones, more than 70% of which appear only once. Sequencing was performed on peripheral blood, taken 28 days after the second AZD1222 dose. The receptors derive from an adult who received the AZD1222 COVID-19 vaccine.

In its sample, this clone was seen a few times. The gene calls are TRBV19 and TRBJ2-2; tentative D call: TRBD2 (7 bases). Germline CDR1 LNHDA, CDR2 SQIVND (reference sequence). This CDR3 has 15 residues. V shed 11 bases and J shed 1 base, with 17 bases lying between them. The CDR3 is CASLRGGKNTGELFF. For the CDR3, the DNA is TGTGCCTCACTCAGGGGAGGGAAGAACACCGGGGAGCTGTTTTTT.

This clone was counted only a few times. The rearrangement links TRBV11-1 to TRBJ1-1; D remains ambiguous. V lost 5 bases to trimming and J lost 0 bases, with 16 bases between them. Germline-derived CDR1 and CDR2 are SGHAT and FQDESV (reference sequence). The CDR3 runs 16 residues. This CDR3 reads CASSPRLDRMNTEAFF. The CDR3 region has the DNA TGTGCCAGCAGCCCAAGACTTGACCGAATGAACACTGAAGCTTTCTTT.

In this sample, this clone turned up once. The chain recombines TRBV27 with TRBJ1-1; 8 nucleotides match TRBD1. CDR1 is MNHEY and CDR2 is SMNVEV in the germline V gene (reference sequence). V lost 5 bases to trimming and J lost 1 base; unmatched junction nucleotides: 6. There are 15 residues in the CDR3. The CDR3 here is CASSRGDRKNTEAFF. The CDR3 coding sequence is TGTGCCAGCAGTCGTGGGGACAGGAAGAACACTGAAGCTTTCTTT.

The chain joins TRBV6-1 to TRBJ2-7; a possible D gene is TRBD1 (6 bases). Per the germline V gene, CDR1 is MNHNS and CDR2 is SASEGT. Deletions cut 6 bases from V and 6 bases from J, with 18 bases between. The CDR3 sequence is 14 residues long. CDR3 amino acids: CASRRDNGFPEQYF. The CDR3 DNA follows: TGTGCCAGCAGACGGGACAATGGGTTCCCCGAGCAGTACTTC.

The chain combines TRBV29-1 with TRBJ2-5, with unresolved D. V lost 4 bases to trimming and J lost 5 bases, with 11 bases between them. This CDR3 contains 12 residues. Germline-derived CDR1 and CDR2 are SQVTM and ANQGSEA. The CDR3: CSVVPGPETQYF. The CDR3 DNA follows: TGCAGCGTTGTTCCGGGCCCGGAGACCCAGTACTTC.

The chain links TRBV4-1 to TRBJ1-5; D perhaps matches TRBD1 (6 bases). The V gene's germline CDR1 is MGHRA and CDR2 YSYEKL. The CDR3 sequence is 17 residues long. Trimming removed 0 bases from V and 2 bases from J, with 14 bases in between. The CDR3 protein is CASSQDLQGMGNQPQHF. CDR3 nucleotide sequence: TGCGCCAGCAGCCAAGATCTACAGGGAATGGGCAATCAGCCCCAGCATTTT.

The chain carries TRBV28 and TRBJ2-5; no clear D. The V and J ends lost 3 bases and 5 bases respectively, with 25 bases between them. The CDR3 has 18 residues. Germline V gene sequence: CDR1 MDHEN, CDR2 SYDVKM. DNA of the CDR3: TGTGCCAGCAGTTTGGTCCAGGCGAGAAATCCGTTCGGTGAGACCCAGTACTTC. Its protein product is CASSLVQARNPFGETQYF.

This chain links TRBV6-5 with TRBJ1-2, with D uncertain. V lost 6 bases to trimming and J lost 3 bases, with 8 bases between them. CDR3 length equals 12 residues. The germline gives CDR1 MNHEY, CDR2 SVGAGI. This CDR3 is CASRPDDYGYTF. As DNA, the CDR3 is TGTGCCAGCAGGCCAGATGACTATGGCTACACCTTC.

The rearrangement uses TRBV28 and TRBJ1-1; D ambiguous. Per the germline V gene, CDR1 is MDHEN and CDR2 is SYDVKM. V gave up 5 bases and J gave up 1 base, with 14 bases separating them. The CDR3 is 15 residues long. For the CDR3, the DNA is TGTGCCAGCAGTCCACACCGCCCACAGAACACTGAAGCTTTCTTT. Amino acids: CASSPHRPQNTEAFF.

This rearrangement joins TRBV30 to TRBJ2-7; D remains unclear. The CDR3 length is 12 residues. Trimming stripped 0 bases from V and 4 bases from J, with 7 bases between. Germline V gives CDR1 GTSNPN, CDR2 SVGIG (reference sequence). CDR3 sequence: CAWSVDLYEQYF. Written as DNA, the CDR3 is TGTGCCTGGAGTGTGGATTTATACGAGCAGTACTTC.

The rearrangement links TRBV27 to TRBJ2-3; 7 bases agree with TRBD1. After removal of 3 bases from V and 4 bases from J, the junction contained 7 bases not matched to a gene. Germline values: CDR1 MNHEY, CDR2 SMNVEV (reference sequence). The CDR3 runs to 15 residues. CDR3 coding DNA: TGTGCCAGCAGTTTCGACAGGGCTGGCGCAGATACGCAGTATTTT. The encoded protein is CASSFDRAGADTQYF.

This clone was counted once. This chain connects TRBV29-1 to TRBJ1-2; the match to TRBD1 covers 10 bases. The V gene end was trimmed by 6 bases and the J gene end by 4 bases; junction bases not matched to a gene: 2. CDR1 is SQVTM, CDR2 ANQGSEA, per germline. CDR3 length equals 12 residues. The CDR3 DNA reads as TGCAGCGTGGGACAGGGGCCCTATGGCTACACCTTC. Its protein product is CSVGQGPYGYTF. Full variable domain (remainder filled in from reference TRBV29-1 and TRBJ1-2): SAVISQKPSRDICQRGTSLTIQCQVDSQVTMMFWYRQQPGQSLTLIATANQGSEATYESGFVIDKFPISRPNLTFSTLTVSNMSPEDSSIYLCSVGQGPYGYTFGSGTRLTVV.

The gene calls are TRBV5-6 and TRBJ2-1; D is possibly TRBD1 or TRBD2 (5 bases each). Trimming cost V 6 bases and J 9 bases, with 13 bases left between them. This CDR3 is built from 12 residues. CDR1 is SGHDT and CDR2 is YYEEEE in the germline V gene. CDR3: CASTGSTPEQFF. The CDR3 coding sequence is TGTGCCAGCACAGGGAGTACGCCTGAGCAGTTCTTC.

V and J are TRBV14 and TRBJ1-2; weak D call: TRBD1 (6 bases). Trimming took 3 bases from V and 6 from J, leaving 11 bases between them. Germline V gives CDR1 SGHDN, CDR2 FVKESK. This CDR3 has 13 amino acids. In DNA, the CDR3 is TGTGCCAGCAGCCAGGGTGGGGGCGATGGCTACACCTTC. Its protein product is CASSQGGGDGYTF. Combining the CDR3 with reference TRBV14 and TRBJ1-2 gives the whole variable domain EAGVTQFPSHSVIEKGQTVTLRCDPISGHDNLYWYRRVMGKEIKFLLHFVKESKQDESGMPNNRFLAERTGGTYSTLKVQPAELEDSGVYFCASSQGGGDGYTFGSGTRLTVV.

DNA for the CDR3: TGTGCCAGTAGTATAGATGTCGGCTCCTACGAGCAGTACGTC. Protein sequence: CASSIDVGSYEQYV. The rearrangement joins TRBV19 to TRBJ2-7, with D hard to call. Trimming removed 0 bases at V and 0 bases at J, with 6 bases between. Germline V lookup: CDR1 LNHDA, CDR2 SQIVND (reference sequence). CDR3 size: 14 residues.

The chain employs TRBV27 and TRBJ1-2; 7 nucleotides line up with TRBD1. Germline CDR1 reads MNHEY; CDR2 reads SMNVEV (reference sequence). The length of the CDR3 is 17 residues. V was clipped by 5 bases and J by 1 base; unmatched bases: 13. The CDR3 sequence is CASSLINGAGGNYGYTF. CDR3 in DNA: TGTGCCAGCAGTCTAATCAATGGGGCAGGGGGTAACTATGGCTACACCTTC.

Turning to this clone: One junction end disagrees with the germline gene, perhaps due to a read error. This chain uses TRBV10-3 with TRBJ2-7, with a tentative D call TRBD1 (6 bases). The CDR3 spans 17 residues. Germline lookup yields CDR1 ENHRY and CDR2 SYGVKD. CDR3 DNA sequence: TGTGCCCTCAGTGAGGTTTTGGGGCAGGGGAATTTATACGAGCAGTACTTC. This gives the protein CALSEVLGQGNLYEQYF.

This chain uses TRBV9 with TRBJ2-2, with D perhaps TRBD1 (8 bases). The CDR3 runs 16 residues. Per germline, CDR1 SGDLS and CDR2 YYNGEE. V was shortened by 4 bases and J by 3 bases, with 16 bases between the two germline ends. CDR3 nucleotides: TGTGCCAGCAGCCTACGGACAGGGAGGGACACCGGGGAGCTGTTTTTT. Its protein product is CASSLRTGRDTGELFF.

J is TRBJ2-1 and V is TRBV6-5; TRBD2 aligns across 10 bases. J lost 7 bases, V lost 6 bases, and 9 bases had no gene match. This CDR3 spans 15 amino acids. CDR1 and CDR2 from the germline V gene are MNHEY and SVGAGI. The CDR3 bases are TGTGCCAGCAGAATAGCGGGGGGCATTGGGAATGAGCAGTTCTTC. This encodes CASRIAGGIGNEQFF.

This clone was seen once. V is TRBV5-1 and J is TRBJ2-3; 8 nucleotides align to TRBD2. The CDR3 length is 15 residues. Germline loops: CDR1 SGHRS, CDR2 YFSETQ. V gave up 7 bases and J gave up 0 bases; unmatched junction bases: 7. CDR3 nucleotides: TGCGCCAGCGGCCAGGGCGGGGGGAGCACAGATACGCAGTATTTT. Translated, it gives CASGQGGGSTDTQYF.

This clone was seen only once. V gene TRBV7-2 combines with J gene TRBJ2-3; 15 bases are a match to TRBD2. Germline trimming cut 3 bases from V and 5 bases from J; bases unmatched to any gene: 9. The CDR3 is 18 residues long. Looked up from germline, CDR1 is SGHTA and CDR2 is FQGNSA. CDR3 sequence reads: CASSLGGLAGGLGDTQYF. Written as DNA, the CDR3 is TGTGCCAGCAGCTTGGGCGGACTAGCGGGGGGGCTGGGAGATACGCAGTATTTT.

This clone was counted a few times. The chain links TRBV7-9 to TRBJ1-1; a weak D match, TRBD1 (5 bases). Trimming cost V 0 bases and J 1 base, with 12 bases left between them. CDR3 length: 16 amino acids. Looked up from germline, CDR1 is SEHNR and CDR2 is FQNEAQ (reference sequence). This CDR3 is CASSLARLDRNTEAFF. The CDR3 bases are TGTGCCAGCAGCTTAGCGCGGCTAGACAGGAACACTGAAGCTTTCTTT.

This chain joins TRBV6-5 and TRBJ2-7; D call uncertain. Germline V gene lookup returns CDR1 MNHEY and CDR2 SVGAGI. V was cut by 8 bases and J by 2 bases, with 7 bases left in between. CDR3 size: 11 residues. Here the CDR3 reads CASGRPYEQYV. The CDR3 coding sequence is TGTGCCAGCGGCCGTCCCTACGAGCAGTACGTC.

This chain connects TRBV5-3 to TRBJ2-3; D perhaps matches TRBD2 (7 bases). TRBV5-3 is recorded as an ORF, its role being uncertain. This CDR3 spans 16 amino acids. The V gene lost 3 bases and the J gene lost 4 bases, with 18 bases spanning the gap. CDR3 nucleotide sequence: TGTGCCAGAAGCTGTTCGCGGGGGCCCACCGCAGATACGCAGTATTTT. As protein: CARSCSRGPTADTQYF.

The sample holds one count of this clone. V and J are TRBV2 and TRBJ1-2; the match to TRBD1 covers 10 bases. The CDR3 extends over 14 amino acids. V lost 6 bases, J lost 7 bases, and 8 bases stayed unmatched. Germline-derived CDR1 and CDR2 are SNHLY and FYNNEI. CDR3 nucleotides: TGTGCCAGCAGGGGACAGGGGTTCTCAGGTGGCTACACCTTC. The encoded protein is CASRGQGFSGGYTF.

This chain links TRBV27 with TRBJ1-5; 8 positions match TRBD1. Germline assignment: CDR1 MNHEY and CDR2 SMNVEV (reference sequence). J was trimmed by 4 bases and V by 5 bases; bases with no gene match: 7. This CDR3 comprises 15 residues. In DNA form, the CDR3 reads TGTGCCAGCAGTCTAATCAGGGGGCTTAATCAGCCCCAGCATTTT. Amino acid sequence: CASSLIRGLNQPQHF.

The chain joins TRBV6-5 to TRBJ1-5; no clear D. CDR1 and CDR2 (germline): MNHEY, SVGAGI. The CDR3 is 14 residues long. Trimming removed 8 bases from V and 3 bases from J, with 14 bases in between. In DNA form, the CDR3 reads TGTGCCAGCCAACCACTAGGGATCAATCAGCCCCAGCATTTT. It is translated as CASQPLGINQPQHF.

The gene calls are TRBV19 and TRBJ1-1; no definite D call. CDR1 and CDR2 (germline): LNHDA, SQIVND (reference sequence). V gave up 3 bases and J gave up 8 bases, with 10 bases separating them. The CDR3 runs 12 residues. CDR3 region: CASSIGVGEAFF. Here the CDR3 DNA reads TGTGCCAGTAGTATTGGGGTCGGCGAAGCTTTCTTT.

V usage is TRBV2 and J usage is TRBJ2-7; 9 bases map to TRBD2. Germline CDR1 is SNHLY and CDR2 is FYNNEI. V lost 1 base and J lost 4; bases outside the gene matches: 8. The length of the CDR3 is 16 residues. The CDR3 region is CASSEGPLTSGYEQYV. The CDR3 nucleotides read TGTGCCAGCAGTGAAGGGCCGTTGACTAGCGGTTACGAGCAGTACGTC.

The genes are TRBV14 and TRBJ2-7; perhaps D is TRBD1 or TRBD2 (5 bases each). V lost 1 base, J lost 3 bases, and 19 bases lay in between. Per germline, CDR1 SGHDN and CDR2 FVKESK. CDR3 size: 17 residues. The chain's CDR3 is CASSQGVGTLRGYEQYF. The CDR3 DNA is TGTGCCAGCAGCCAAGGAGTCGGGACGTTACGGGGCTACGAGCAGTACTTC.